This T cell receptor (beta chain) was found in a study of cytomegalovirus exposure and HLA in healthy donors. The PCR made use of 60 Vbeta and 13 Jbeta primers. The method was immunoSEQ multiplex PCR; TCRdb's version includes in-frame clones alone and lacks a portion of them. This sample yields roughly 160,000 clones, of which about 80% are seen a single time; around 1.3% belongs to the top ten. This clone was counted once. Its antigen remains unidentified. Germline V gene sequence: CDR1 KGHSH, CDR2 LQKENI. V was cut by 2 bases and J by 2 bases, with 18 bases left in between. This CDR3 region has 17 residues. Study outcomes and limitations: Later work associated 16,951 TCR beta sequences with HLA alleles at 0.05 false discovery rate. A few chains tied to CMV proved CMV antigen-specific in vitro.

V and J are TRBV18 and TRBJ1-2, with D possibly matching TRBD1 (6 bases). The sequence came from a woman in her 50s in good health and CMV-seronegative. The sequencing input was PBMCs. The CDR3 nucleotides read TGTGCCAGCTCACCAAAGGCAGGGACATCTTTCAACTATGGCTACACCTTC. Its translation: CASSPKAGTSFNYGYTF.